The rows below give T cell receptor beta chains drawn from one sample of a study of cytomegalovirus exposure and HLA in healthy donors. The method was immunoSEQ multiplex PCR; TCRdb's version includes in-frame clones alone and lacks a portion of them. The sample carries more than 150,000 clones, about 85% recorded once. Sequencing was done on a sample of PBMCs. The origin of the receptors is a woman younger than 35 in good health and CMV-seronegative. Each CDR3 is given with its conserved first and last residue. Only some rows state a clone size, as once, few, many or a class for expanded clones.

J: TRBJ2-5; size: once; V: TRBV19; CDR3: CASSIDRVRETQYF
J: TRBJ2-7; size: -; V: TRBV11-1; CDR3: CASRGVGRPSYEQYF
J: TRBJ2-5; size: -; V: TRBV2; CDR3: CASTEEGQGQETQYF
J: TRBJ2-5; size: -; V: TRBV5-1; CDR3: CASSLGDRGETQYF
J: TRBJ1-5; size: -; V: TRBV28; CDR3: CASSSYRGSGPQHF
J: TRBJ2-1; size: -; V: TRBV4-1; CDR3: CASRSIRGGARLGVDEQFF
J: TRBJ1-2; size: -; V: TRBV7-9; CDR3: CASSLDRVNGYTF
J: TRBJ1-6; size: -; V: TRBV28; CDR3: CASREGTGVGSPLHF
J: TRBJ1-6; size: -; V: TRBV4-2; CDR3: CASSVQGGSYNSPLHF
J: TRBJ2-5; size: -; V: TRBV5-1; CDR3: CASSSRVASGGSGTQYF
J: TRBJ2-3; size: -; V: TRBV6-5; CDR3: CASRRGGPGDTQYF
J: TRBJ2-1; size: -; V: TRBV30; CDR3: CAWSGTAGSSYNEQFF
J: TRBJ2-7; size: -; V: TRBV7-6; CDR3: CASSLGTAYEQYF
J: TRBJ1-3; size: few; V: TRBV30; CDR3: CARGEHGPGNTIYF